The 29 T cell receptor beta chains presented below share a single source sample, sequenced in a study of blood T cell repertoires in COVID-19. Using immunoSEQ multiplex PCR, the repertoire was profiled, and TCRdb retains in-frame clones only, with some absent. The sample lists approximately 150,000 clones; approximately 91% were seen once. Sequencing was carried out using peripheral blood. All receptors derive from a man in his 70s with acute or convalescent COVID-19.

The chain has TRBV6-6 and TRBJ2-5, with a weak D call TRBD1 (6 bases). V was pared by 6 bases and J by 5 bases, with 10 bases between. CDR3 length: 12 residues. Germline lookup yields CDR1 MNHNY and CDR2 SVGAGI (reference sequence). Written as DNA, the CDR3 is TGTGCCAGCAGGGGGGCCGGGGAGACCCAGTACTTC. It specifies CASRGAGETQYF.

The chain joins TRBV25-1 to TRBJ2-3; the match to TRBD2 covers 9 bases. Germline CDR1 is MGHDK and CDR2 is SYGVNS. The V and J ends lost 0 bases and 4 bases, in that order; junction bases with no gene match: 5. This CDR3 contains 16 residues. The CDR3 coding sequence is TGTGCCAGCAGTGAATACGGTAGCGGGAGTGCAGATACGCAGTATTTT. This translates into CASSEYGSGSADTQYF.

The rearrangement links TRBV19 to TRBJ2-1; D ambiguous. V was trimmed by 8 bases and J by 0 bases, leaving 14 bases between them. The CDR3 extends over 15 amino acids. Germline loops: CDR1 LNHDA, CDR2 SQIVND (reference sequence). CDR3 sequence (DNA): TGTGCCAGTCGAAGAGCTGATAGCTCCTACAATGAGCAGTTCTTC. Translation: CASRRADSSYNEQFF.

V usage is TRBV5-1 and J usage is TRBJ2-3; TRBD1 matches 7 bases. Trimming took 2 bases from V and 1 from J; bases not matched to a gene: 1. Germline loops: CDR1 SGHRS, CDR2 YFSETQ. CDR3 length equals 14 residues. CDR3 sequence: CASSFQGGTDTQYF. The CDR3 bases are TGCGCCAGCAGCTTTCAGGGGGGCACAGATACGCAGTATTTT.

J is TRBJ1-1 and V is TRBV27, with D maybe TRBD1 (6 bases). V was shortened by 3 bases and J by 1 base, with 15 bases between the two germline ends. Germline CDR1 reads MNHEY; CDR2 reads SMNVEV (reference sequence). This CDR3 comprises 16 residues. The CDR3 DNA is TGTGCCAGCAGTTTTGGGGGCGTTGGACGGAACACTGAAGCTTTCTTT. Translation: CASSFGGVGRNTEAFF.

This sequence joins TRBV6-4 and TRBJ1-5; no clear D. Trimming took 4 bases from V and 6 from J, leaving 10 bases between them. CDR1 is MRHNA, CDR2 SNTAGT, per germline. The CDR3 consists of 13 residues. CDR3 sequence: CASSVGGGQPQHF. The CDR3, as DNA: TGTGCCAGCAGTGTTGGTGGCGGTCAGCCCCAGCATTTT.

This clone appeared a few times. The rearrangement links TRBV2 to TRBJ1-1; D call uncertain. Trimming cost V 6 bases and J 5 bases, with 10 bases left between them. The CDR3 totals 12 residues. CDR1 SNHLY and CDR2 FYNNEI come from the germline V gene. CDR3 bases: TGTGCCAGCAGCCGTTTACAGACTGAAGCTTTCTTT. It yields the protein CASSRLQTEAFF.

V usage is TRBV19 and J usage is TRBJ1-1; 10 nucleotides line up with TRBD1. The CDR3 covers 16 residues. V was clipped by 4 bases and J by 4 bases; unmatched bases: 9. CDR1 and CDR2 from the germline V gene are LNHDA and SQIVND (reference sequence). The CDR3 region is CASSRTGGGIGTEAFF. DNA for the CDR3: TGTGCCAGTAGTAGGACAGGGGGGGGAATTGGCACTGAAGCTTTCTTT.

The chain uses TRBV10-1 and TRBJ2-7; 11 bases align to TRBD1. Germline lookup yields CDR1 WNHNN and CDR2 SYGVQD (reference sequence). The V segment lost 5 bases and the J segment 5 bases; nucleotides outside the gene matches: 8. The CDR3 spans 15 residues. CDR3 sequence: CASSSDRTGGDEQYF. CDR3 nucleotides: TGCGCCAGCAGTTCAGATCGGACAGGGGGCGACGAGCAGTACTTC.

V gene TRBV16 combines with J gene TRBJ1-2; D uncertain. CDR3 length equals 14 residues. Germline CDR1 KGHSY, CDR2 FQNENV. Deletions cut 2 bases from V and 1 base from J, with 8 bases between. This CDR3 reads CASSQHRGNYGYTF. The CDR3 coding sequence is TGTGCCAGCAGCCAACACCGAGGTAACTATGGCTACACCTTC.

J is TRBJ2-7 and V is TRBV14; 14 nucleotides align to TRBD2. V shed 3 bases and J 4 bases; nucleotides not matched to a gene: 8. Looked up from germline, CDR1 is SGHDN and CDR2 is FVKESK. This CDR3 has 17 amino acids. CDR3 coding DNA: TGTGCCAGCAGCCACGGAGTCCGGACTAGCGGGAGGTACGAGCAGTACTTC. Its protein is CASSHGVRTSGRYEQYF.

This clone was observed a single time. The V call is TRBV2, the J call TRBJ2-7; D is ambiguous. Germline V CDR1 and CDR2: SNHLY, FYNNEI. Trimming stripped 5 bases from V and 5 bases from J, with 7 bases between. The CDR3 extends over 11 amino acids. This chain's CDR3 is CASSPTNEQYF. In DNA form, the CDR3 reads TGTGCCAGCAGTCCTACGAACGAGCAGTACTTC.

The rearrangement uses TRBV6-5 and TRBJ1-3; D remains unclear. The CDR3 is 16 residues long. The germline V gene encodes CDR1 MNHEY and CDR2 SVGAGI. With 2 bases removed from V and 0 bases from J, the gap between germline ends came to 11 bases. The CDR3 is CASSYDVSFSGNTIYF. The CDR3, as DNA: TGTGCCAGCAGTTACGATGTGAGTTTCTCTGGAAACACCATATATTTT.

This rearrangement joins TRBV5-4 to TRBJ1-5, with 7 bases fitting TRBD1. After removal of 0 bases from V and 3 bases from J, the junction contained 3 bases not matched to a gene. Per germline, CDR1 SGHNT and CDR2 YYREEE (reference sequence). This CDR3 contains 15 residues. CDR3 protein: CASSLGGQPNQPQHF. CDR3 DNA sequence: TGTGCCAGCAGCTTGGGGGGACAGCCCAATCAGCCCCAGCATTTT.

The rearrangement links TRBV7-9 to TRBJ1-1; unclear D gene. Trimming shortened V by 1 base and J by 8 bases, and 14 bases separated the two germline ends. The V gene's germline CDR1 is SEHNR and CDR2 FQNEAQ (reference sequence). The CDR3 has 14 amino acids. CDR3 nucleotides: TGTGCCAGCAGCTTAGGGGCAGACCGGCCGGAAGCTTTCTTT. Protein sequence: CASSLGADRPEAFF.

The DNA of the CDR3 is TGTGCCAGCTCACCACCGCAGGACTATGGCTACACCTTC. Its protein is CASSPPQDYGYTF. The chain uses TRBV18 and TRBJ1-2; D gene unclear. Germline CDR1 and CDR2: KGHSH and LQKENI. The CDR3 has 13 amino acids. The V end was cut by 0 bases, the J end by 3 bases, with 5 bases between.

CDR3 loop: CASSLGTTDTQYF. In DNA form, the CDR3 reads TGTGCCAGCAGCTTGGGGACAACAGATACGCAGTATTTT. The rearrangement links TRBV5-5 to TRBJ2-3, with D tentatively TRBD1 (5 bases). The CDR3 runs to 13 residues. Between the trimmed V and J ends, which lost 0 bases and 3 bases, there was a span of 5 bases. CDR1 is SGHKS and CDR2 is YYEKEE in the germline V gene (reference sequence). Supplemented by reference TRBV5-5 and TRBJ2-3, the full variable domain reads DAGVTQSPTHLIKTRGQQVTLRCSPISGHKSVSWYQQVLGQGPQFIFQYYEKEERGRGNFPDRFSARQFPNYSSELNVNALLLGDSALYLCASSLGTTDTQYFGPGTRLTVL.

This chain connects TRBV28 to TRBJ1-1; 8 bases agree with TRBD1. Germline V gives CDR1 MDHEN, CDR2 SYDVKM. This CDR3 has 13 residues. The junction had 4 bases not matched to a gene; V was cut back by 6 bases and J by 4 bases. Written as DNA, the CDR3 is TGTGCCAGCAGGCCAGGGGGCGGCACTGAAGCTTTCTTT. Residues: CASRPGGGTEAFF.

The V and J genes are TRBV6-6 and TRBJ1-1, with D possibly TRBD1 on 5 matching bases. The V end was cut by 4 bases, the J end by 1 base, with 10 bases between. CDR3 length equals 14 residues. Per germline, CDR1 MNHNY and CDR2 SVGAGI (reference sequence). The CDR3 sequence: CASSFDRENTEAFF. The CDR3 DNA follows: TGTGCCAGCAGTTTCGACAGAGAGAACACTGAAGCTTTCTTT.

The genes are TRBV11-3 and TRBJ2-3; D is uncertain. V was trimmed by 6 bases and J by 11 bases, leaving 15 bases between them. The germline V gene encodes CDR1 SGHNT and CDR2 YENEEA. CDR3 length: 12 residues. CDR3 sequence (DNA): TGTGCCAGCAGAAAGATGTCGGGTAGGCAGTATTTT. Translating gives CASRKMSGRQYF.

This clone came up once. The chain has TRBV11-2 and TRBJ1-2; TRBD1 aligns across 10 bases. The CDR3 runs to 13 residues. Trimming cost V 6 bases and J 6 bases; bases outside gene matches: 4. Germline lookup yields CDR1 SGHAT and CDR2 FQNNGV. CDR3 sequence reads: CASSRDRGHGYTF. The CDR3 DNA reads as TGTGCCAGCAGTCGTGACAGGGGGCATGGCTACACCTTC.

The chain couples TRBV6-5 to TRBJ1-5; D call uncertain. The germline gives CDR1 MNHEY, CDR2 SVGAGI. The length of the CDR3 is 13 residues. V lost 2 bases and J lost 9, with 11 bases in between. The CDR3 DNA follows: TGTGCCAGCAGTTACGCGGGTGGGGTGCCCCAGCATTTT. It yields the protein CASSYAGGVPQHF.

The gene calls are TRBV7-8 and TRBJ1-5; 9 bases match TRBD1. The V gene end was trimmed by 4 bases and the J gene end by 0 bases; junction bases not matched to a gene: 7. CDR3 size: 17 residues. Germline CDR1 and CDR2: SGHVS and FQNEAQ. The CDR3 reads CASSSGTGMHSNQPQHF. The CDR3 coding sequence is TGTGCCAGCAGCTCAGGGACAGGGATGCATAGCAATCAGCCCCAGCATTTT.

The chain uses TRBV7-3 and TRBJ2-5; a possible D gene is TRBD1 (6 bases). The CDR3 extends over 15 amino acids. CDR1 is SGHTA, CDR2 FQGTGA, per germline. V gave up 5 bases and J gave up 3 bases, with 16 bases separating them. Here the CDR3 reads CASSPGDAGKETQYF. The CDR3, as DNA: TGTGCCAGCAGCCCAGGGGACGCCGGAAAAGAGACCCAGTACTTC.

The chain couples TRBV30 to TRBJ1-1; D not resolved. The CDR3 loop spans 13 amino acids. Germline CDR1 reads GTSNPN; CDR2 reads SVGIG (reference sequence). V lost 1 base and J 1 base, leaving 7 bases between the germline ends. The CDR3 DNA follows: TGTGCCTGGAGTGGACAAACGAACACTGAAGCTTTCTTT. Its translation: CAWSGQTNTEAFF.

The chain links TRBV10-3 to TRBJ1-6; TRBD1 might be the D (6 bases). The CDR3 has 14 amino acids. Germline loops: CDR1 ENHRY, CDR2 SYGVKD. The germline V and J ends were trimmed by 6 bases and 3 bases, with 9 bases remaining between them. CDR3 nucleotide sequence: TGTGCCATCAGAATGGACAGCTATAATTCACCCCTCCACTTT. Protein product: CAIRMDSYNSPLHF.

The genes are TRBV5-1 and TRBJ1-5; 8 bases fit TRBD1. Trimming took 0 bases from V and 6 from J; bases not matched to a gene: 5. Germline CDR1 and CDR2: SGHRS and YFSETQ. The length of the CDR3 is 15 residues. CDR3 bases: TGCGCCAGCAGCTTGGATGGACAGGGACGTCAGCCCCAGCATTTT. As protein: CASSLDGQGRQPQHF.

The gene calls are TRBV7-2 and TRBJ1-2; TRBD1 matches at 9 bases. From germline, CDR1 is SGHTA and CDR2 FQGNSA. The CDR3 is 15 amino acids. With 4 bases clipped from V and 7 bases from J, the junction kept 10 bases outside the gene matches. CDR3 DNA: TGTGCCAGCAGCTCCTTACAGGGGGCAACGAGTGGCTACACCTTC. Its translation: CASSSLQGATSGYTF.

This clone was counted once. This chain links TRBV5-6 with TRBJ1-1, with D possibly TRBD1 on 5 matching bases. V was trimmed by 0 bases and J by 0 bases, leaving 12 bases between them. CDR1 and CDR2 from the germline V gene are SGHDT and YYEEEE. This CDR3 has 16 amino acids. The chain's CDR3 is CASSLEVGRVNTEAFF. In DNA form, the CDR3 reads TGTGCCAGCAGCTTGGAAGTGGGCAGGGTGAACACTGAAGCTTTCTTT.